The 10 T cell receptor beta chains in this list originate from one sample, sequenced in a study of T cells in Graves' hyperthyroidism and ophthalmopathy. Amplification yielded TCR beta CDR3 regions, with RNA transcripts as the source. A first-round RT-PCR of the TCR CDR3 used the HTBI primer set. TCRdb itself ran the multiplex PCR reads through MiXCR, one entry per CDR3 protein. The sample shows 600,000 to 650,000 distinct CDR3 sequences, 20% of them seen only once. Sample: blood. The receptors originated from a man younger than 40 with Graves' ophthalmopathy.

The CDR3 here is CATSRGSSGRGVGTDTQYF. The CDR3, as DNA: TGTGCCACCAGCAGAGGTTCTAGCGGGAGGGGAGTTGGCACAGATACGCAGTATTTT. The V and J genes are TRBV15 and TRBJ2-3; TRBD2 aligns across 12 bases. The CDR3 extends over 19 amino acids. Germline V gene sequence: CDR1 LNHNV, CDR2 YYDKDF (reference sequence). V trimming: 1 base; J trimming: 1 base; junction bases outside the gene matches: 9.

This clonotype was seen only a few times. This chain joins TRBV6-1 and TRBJ2-1; 7 bases are shared with TRBD1. The germline V gene has CDR1 MNHNS and CDR2 SASEGT. The CDR3 spans 16 residues. The V segment lost 6 bases and the J segment 1 base; nucleotides outside the gene matches: 9. CDR3 loop: CASSMLGTASYNEQFF. Written as DNA, the CDR3 is TGTGCCAGCAGCATGCTCGGGACAGCTTCCTACAATGAGCAGTTCTTC.

This clonotype appeared a few times. The genes are TRBV6-6 and TRBJ2-3, with D perhaps TRBD1 (7 bases). This CDR3 contains 15 residues. The germline V and J ends were trimmed by 0 bases and 5 bases, with 12 bases remaining between them. Per the germline V gene, CDR1 is MNHNY and CDR2 is SVGAGI (reference sequence). The CDR3 region is CASSYSGQGGDTQYF. CDR3 bases: TGTGCCAGCAGTTACTCAGGGCAGGGGGGAGATACGCAGTATTTT.

This clonotype has a handful of counts. J is TRBJ2-1 and V is TRBV10-3; 7 bases match TRBD2. J gave up 4 bases and V 4 bases, and 7 bases lay outside the gene matches. CDR1 and CDR2 (germline): ENHRY, SYGVKD. CDR3 length: 15 amino acids. The CDR3 region is CAISGAGVEYNEQFF. CDR3 sequence (DNA): TGTGCCATCAGTGGCGCGGGAGTAGAGTACAATGAGCAGTTCTTC.

This clonotype was detected ten times or more. The chain couples TRBV3-1 to TRBJ2-7; 10 bases line up with TRBD2. The CDR3 spans 14 residues. The ends lost 4 bases at V and 4 bases at J; junction bases unmatched: 4. Germline CDR1 is LGHDT and CDR2 is YNNKEL (reference sequence). The DNA of the CDR3 is TGTGCCAGCAGCCCCGGGACTAGCGTTTACGAGCAGTACTTC. It translates to CASSPGTSVYEQYF.

The sample holds many counts of this clonotype. The V gene is TRBV11-2, the J gene TRBJ1-5, with a tentative D call TRBD1 (5 bases). The CDR3 extends over 14 amino acids. CDR1 and CDR2 (germline): SGHAT, FQNNGV. Trimming left V 5 bases short and J 3 bases short, with 11 bases between. CDR3 sequence: CASSPGNINQPQHF. The CDR3, as DNA: TGTGCCAGCAGCCCAGGGAACATCAATCAGCCCCAGCATTTT.

V and J are TRBV28 and TRBJ1-3; 7 nucleotides align to TRBD1. CDR1 and CDR2 (germline): MDHEN, SYDVKM. V trimming: 5 bases; J trimming: 3 bases; junction bases outside the gene matches: 4. The CDR3 loop spans 14 amino acids. The CDR3 bases are TGTGCCAGCAGTGATTCAGGGGGTGGAAACACCATATATTTT. Protein: CASSDSGGGNTIYF.

The genes are TRBV18 and TRBJ2-3; D is unresolved. Germline values: CDR1 KGHSH, CDR2 LQKENI. Between the trimmed V and J ends, which lost 3 bases and 3 bases, there was a span of 16 bases. CDR3 length equals 16 residues. As DNA, the CDR3 is TGTGCCAGCTCACCGCCCGCGACGGCAGCAACAGATACGCAGTATTTT. It is translated as CASSPPATAATDTQYF.

In this sample, this clonotype turned up many times. The CDR3 bases are TGTGCCAGCAGTTTACTGGCGGCCGCGAGTAGCTACACCTTC. Protein: CASSLLAAASSYTF. The chain has TRBV12-3 or TRBV12-4 and TRBJ1-2; no definite D call. The CDR3 is 14 amino acids. Trimming left V 2 bases short and J 9 bases short, with 16 bases between.

As regards this clonotype: This may come from a read error, since a much larger clone is one base off. The J gene is TRBJ2-7, the V gene TRBV11-2; 9 nucleotides align to TRBD2. Germline V gene lookup returns CDR1 SGHAT and CDR2 FQNNGV. V shed 5 bases and J 1 base; nucleotides not matched to a gene: 6. This CDR3 has 15 residues. CDR3 sequence (DNA): TGTGCCAGCAGCCGGACTAGCGATCTGTCCTACGAGCAGTACTTC. The encoded protein is CASSRTSDLSYEQYF.